The present entry profiles one T cell receptor beta chain with its context. Its antigen is still unknown. These data belong to a study of CD8 T cells in ankylosing spondylitis. Study results and caveats: The disease-linked clones had a CD8+ phenotype and low blood frequencies. From matched ankylosing spondylitis synovial fluid, disease-linked clones were reportedly recovered at significantly enriched levels. Among TCR beta sequences, a motif of under ten highly homologous variants appeared characteristic of ankylosing spondylitis blood.

By quantitative 5'-RACE with molecular barcodes, the TCR beta libraries were made. A single record per CDR3 protein comes from TCRdb applying MiXCR to the 5' RACE reads. The sample includes around 150,000 distinct CDR3 sequences, under 45% of them seen just once. Germline V gene lookup returns CDR1 ENHRY and CDR2 SYGVKD. V gave up 2 bases and J gave up 8 bases, with 24 bases separating them. This CDR3 comprises 17 residues. V gene TRBV10-3 combines with J gene TRBJ1-1; D might be TRBD1 (5 bases). Material: synovial fluid, either unsorted or a sorted T cell fraction (not recorded which). The receptor was derived from a male donor with ankylosing spondylitis. The CDR3 nucleotides are TGTGCCATCAGTGAGACTAGGGGCCGGACACGAAGGGGCGAAGCTTTCTTT. Translation: CAISETRGRTRRGEAFF.